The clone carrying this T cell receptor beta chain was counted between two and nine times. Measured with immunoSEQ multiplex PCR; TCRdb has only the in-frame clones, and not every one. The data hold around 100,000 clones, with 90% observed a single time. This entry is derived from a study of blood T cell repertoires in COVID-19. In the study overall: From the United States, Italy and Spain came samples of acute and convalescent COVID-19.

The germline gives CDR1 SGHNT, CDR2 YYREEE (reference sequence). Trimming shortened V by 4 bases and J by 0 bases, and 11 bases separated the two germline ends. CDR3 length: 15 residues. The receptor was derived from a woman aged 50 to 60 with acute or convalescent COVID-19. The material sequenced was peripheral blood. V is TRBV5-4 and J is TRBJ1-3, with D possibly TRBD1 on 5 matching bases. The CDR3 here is CASSRQPYSGNTIYF. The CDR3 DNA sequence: TGTGCCAGCAGCCGACAGCCGTACTCTGGAAACACCATATATTTT.